Presented here are 22 T cell receptor beta chains from one specimen sequenced in a study of blood T cell repertoires in COVID-19. The table came from immunoSEQ multiplex PCR; TCRdb's copy has only in-frame clones and leaves some out. The repertoire has approximately 270,000 clones, 86% of them found once; the top ten carry about 8.8%. Source material: peripheral blood. These receptor sequences come from a man aged 40-49 years with active or convalescent COVID-19.

This clone has just a few counts. V gene TRBV10-3 combines with J gene TRBJ1-2, with TRBD1 matching 7 bases. CDR1 and CDR2 (germline): ENHRY, SYGVKD. The CDR3 length is 13 residues. Trimming removed 0 bases from V and 8 bases from J; junction bases left unmatched: 3. The CDR3 protein is CAISESQGGGYTF. The CDR3 coding sequence is TGTGCCATCAGTGAGTCTCAGGGGGGAGGCTACACCTTC.

This clone has a handful of counts. The chain employs TRBV5-1 and TRBJ2-5; 10 bases fit TRBD1. Per the germline V gene, CDR1 is SGHRS and CDR2 is YFSETQ. This CDR3 comprises 15 residues. Germline trimming cut 0 bases from V and 4 bases from J; bases unmatched to any gene: 3. This CDR3 reads CASSLGDRGAETQYF. Here the CDR3 DNA reads TGCGCCAGCAGCTTGGGGGACAGGGGCGCAGAGACCCAGTACTTC.

The chain couples TRBV3-1 (or the pseudogene TRBV3-2) to TRBJ2-7; D gene unclear. V dropped 0 bases and J dropped 5 bases, with 5 bases sitting between them. The CDR3 length is 12 residues. Germline values: CDR1 LGHDT, CDR2 YNNKEL (reference sequence). The CDR3: CASSQELDEQYF. The CDR3 DNA reads as TGTGCCAGCAGCCAAGAGTTAGACGAGCAGTACTTC.

V is TRBV6-5 and J is TRBJ2-1, with 8 bases matching TRBD1. V trimming: 7 bases; J trimming: 10 bases; junction bases outside the gene matches: 15. The length of the CDR3 is 15 residues. Germline loops: CDR1 MNHEY, CDR2 SVGAGI. The CDR3 is CASTLIRGPFEEQFF. CDR3 in DNA: TGTGCCAGCACCCTCATCAGGGGGCCTTTTGAGGAGCAGTTCTTC.

The CDR3 here is CASSHPGEQFF. CDR3 nucleotides: TGTGCCAGCAGCCACCCTGGCGAGCAGTTCTTC. The chain combines TRBV9 with TRBJ2-1, with unresolved D. This CDR3 contains 11 residues. Trimming pared 4 bases from V and 10 bases from J, leaving 9 bases between. From germline, CDR1 is SGDLS and CDR2 YYNGEE.

This rearrangement joins TRBV15 to TRBJ1-2; 8 bases are shared with TRBD1. Germline trimming cut 5 bases from V and 5 bases from J; bases unmatched to any gene: 10. The CDR3 extends over 15 amino acids. Germline V gene data show CDR1 as LNHNV and CDR2 as YYDKDF (reference sequence). CDR3 amino acids: CATSPRTGHSYGYTF. The CDR3 nucleotides are TGTGCCACCAGCCCCAGGACAGGGCATAGTTATGGCTACACCTTC.

The rearrangement joins TRBV5-4 to TRBJ1-2; a possible D gene is TRBD1 (5 bases). Germline V gene lookup returns CDR1 SGHNT and CDR2 YYREEE (reference sequence). Trimming took off 4 bases at V and 4 bases at J, with 17 bases between the two ends. CDR3 length equals 15 residues. This CDR3 is CASSPGGAVVYGYTF. CDR3 nucleotides: TGTGCCAGCAGCCCCGGAGGGGCAGTAGTCTATGGCTACACCTTC. Looking up the rest from reference TRBV5-4 and TRBJ1-2 gives the full variable domain: ETGVTQSPTHLIKTRGQQVTLRCSSQSGHNTVSWYQQALGQGPQFIFQYYREEENGRGNFPPRFSGLQFPNYSSELNVNALELDDSALYLCASSPGGAVVYGYTFGSGTRLTVV.

The gene calls are TRBV2 and TRBJ1-1; a possible D gene is TRBD1 (6 bases). There are 11 residues in the CDR3. Trimming shortened V by 5 bases and J by 7 bases, and 8 bases separated the two germline ends. The germline V gene has CDR1 SNHLY and CDR2 FYNNEI. The DNA for the CDR3 is TGTGCCAGCAGTCCGGACAGTGAAGCTTTCTTT. Amino acid sequence: CASSPDSEAFF.

The chain combines TRBV11-3 with TRBJ2-5, with TRBD2 matching 10 bases. The germline CDR1 and CDR2 sequences are SGHNT and YENEEA. V dropped 5 bases and J dropped 1; count of bases not matched to a gene: 4. The CDR3 loop spans 15 amino acids. This CDR3 is CASSQLAGPQETQYF. The CDR3, as DNA: TGTGCCAGCAGCCAACTAGCGGGACCCCAAGAGACCCAGTACTTC. The full variable domain, its missing parts supplied by reference TRBV11-3 and TRBJ2-5, is EAGVVQSPRYKIIEKKQPVAFWCNPISGHNTLYWYLQNLGQGPELLIRYENEEAVDDSQLPKDRFSAERLKGVDSTLKIQPAELGDSAVYLCASSQLAGPQETQYFGPGTRLLVL.

The CDR3 DNA sequence: TGTGCCACCAGCAGAGAACAGGGGTCCACCTTCCGGGCTTTCTTT. This gives the protein CATSREQGSTFRAFF. The rearrangement links TRBV15 to TRBJ1-1, with 7 bases that match TRBD1. The CDR3 loop spans 15 amino acids. The junction had 12 bases not matched to a gene; V was cut back by 0 bases and J by 11 bases. Germline values: CDR1 LNHNV, CDR2 YYDKDF (reference sequence). The full variable domain, its missing parts supplied by reference TRBV15 and TRBJ1-1, is DAMVIQNPRYQVTQFGKPVTLSCSQTLNHNVMYWYQQKSSQAPKLLFHYYDKDFNNEADTPDNFQSRRPNTSFCFLDIRSPGLGDTAMYLCATSREQGSTFRAFFGQGTRLTVV.

The chain is built from TRBV28 and TRBJ2-7; 12 bases map to TRBD1. The CDR3 totals 19 residues. Trimming at V came to 7 bases and at J to 1 base, leaving 17 bases not matched to a gene. Germline CDR1 and CDR2: MDHEN and SYDVKM. CDR3 nucleotides: TGTGCCAGCACCCACACCTCCGGGACAGGGGGCTTTTTTTCCTACGAGCAGTACTTC. Amino acid sequence: CASTHTSGTGGFFSYEQYF.

The J gene is TRBJ1-2, the V gene TRBV29-1; maybe TRBD1 (5 bases). The CDR3 runs 13 residues. CDR1 is SQVTM and CDR2 is ANQGSEA in the germline V gene. V was trimmed by 0 bases and J by 4 bases, leaving 9 bases between them. This chain's CDR3 is CSVEDRGGYGYTF. The CDR3 DNA sequence: TGCAGCGTTGAAGATCGCGGGGGCTATGGCTACACCTTC.

The chain employs TRBV11-3 and TRBJ1-3; TRBD1 agrees at 7 bases. This CDR3 spans 15 amino acids. Losses at the gene ends were 2 bases for V and 16 bases for J; bases not matched to a gene: 17. CDR1 is SGHNT and CDR2 is YENEEA in the germline V gene. The CDR3 region has the DNA TGTGCCAGCAGCTTAACCGGGACAGTGATACCCACTATGTATTTT. As protein: CASSLTGTVIPTMYF. Using reference TRBV11-3 and TRBJ1-3 for the parts outside the CDR3, the full variable domain is EAGVVQSPRYKIIEKKQPVAFWCNPISGHNTLYWYLQNLGQGPELLIRYENEEAVDDSQLPKDRFSAERLKGVDSTLKIQPAELGDSAVYLCASSLTGTVIPTMYFGEGSWLTVV.

The chain is built from TRBV5-1 and TRBJ2-7; 7 positions agree with TRBD1. From germline, CDR1 is SGHRS and CDR2 YFSETQ. V shed 1 base, J shed 7 bases, and the junction held 8 bases outside the gene matches. This CDR3 has 14 amino acids. As DNA, the CDR3 is TGCGCCAGCAGCTTGTCGGGACAGCCAATAGAGCAGTACTTC. The encoded protein is CASSLSGQPIEQYF.

The rearrangement joins TRBV6-4 to TRBJ2-7; 12 positions agree with TRBD1. V lost 2 bases, J lost 1 base, and 6 bases stayed unmatched. The CDR3 length is 17 residues. Germline assignment: CDR1 MRHNA and CDR2 SNTAGT. The CDR3 nucleotides are TGTGCCAGCAGTGACCTCAGGGACAGGGGGCTGTCCTACGAGCAGTACTTC. This sequence encodes CASSDLRDRGLSYEQYF.

The chain combines TRBV6-5 with TRBJ1-4; D is perhaps TRBD1 (5 bases). Germline CDR1 and CDR2: MNHEY and SVGAGI. V was trimmed by 6 bases and J by 5 bases, leaving 13 bases between them. The length of the CDR3 is 14 residues. The CDR3, as DNA: TGTGCCAGCAGGGGGCCTCGACCAAATGAAAAACTGTTTTTT. Protein product: CASRGPRPNEKLFF.

The chain links TRBV5-1 to TRBJ2-7; possible D gene TRBD1, 6 bases. Germline assignment: CDR1 SGHRS and CDR2 YFSETQ. The germline V and J ends were trimmed by 3 bases and 5 bases, with 15 bases remaining between them. This CDR3 is 14 amino acids long. CDR3 protein: CASSSGQYVDEQYF. The CDR3 nucleotides read TGCGCCAGCAGCTCAGGACAGTATGTCGACGAGCAGTACTTC.

The V gene is TRBV19, the J gene TRBJ2-5; 10 positions agree with TRBD2. The CDR3 length is 16 residues. The junction had 9 bases not matched to a gene; V was cut back by 4 bases and J by 4 bases. Germline CDR1 is LNHDA and CDR2 is SQIVND (reference sequence). The CDR3 nucleotides are TGTGCCAGTAGTACCGGGGGGGGGACTAGCGTAGAGACCCAGTACTTC. It specifies CASSTGGGTSVETQYF. The complete variable domain, with remaining parts taken from reference TRBV19 and TRBJ2-5, reads DGGITQSPKYLFRKEGQNVTLSCEQNLNHDAMYWYRQDPGQGLRLIYYSQIVNDFQKGDIAEGYSVSREKKESFPLTVTSAQKNPTAFYLCASSTGGGTSVETQYFGPGTRLLVL.

In this sample, this clone turned up a few times. This CDR3 reads CASSSGEDQPQHF. The CDR3 DNA sequence: TGCGCCAGTAGTTCGGGGGAAGATCAGCCCCAGCATTTT. V usage is TRBV5-1 and J usage is TRBJ1-5; possible D gene TRBD1, 5 bases. CDR1 is SGHRS, CDR2 YFSETQ, per germline. V lost 8 bases and J lost 5, with 14 bases in between. This CDR3 has 13 amino acids.

J is TRBJ2-7 and V is TRBV15; possibly TRBD2 for D (6 bases). The V and J ends lost 0 bases and 2 bases respectively, with 11 bases between them. Per the germline V gene, CDR1 is LNHNV and CDR2 is YYDKDF (reference sequence). The CDR3 covers 15 residues. The CDR3 DNA follows: TGTGCCACCAGCAGAGATAAGTGGGGGGCCTACGAGCAGTACTTC. Its protein is CATSRDKWGAYEQYF.

The chain has TRBV9 and TRBJ2-1; tentatively, D is TRBD1 (6 bases). V gave up 3 bases and J gave up 4 bases, with 11 bases separating them. The length of the CDR3 is 14 residues. Germline CDR1 SGDLS, CDR2 YYNGEE. The chain's CDR3 is CASSAGTLYNEQFF. The CDR3 nucleotides are TGTGCCAGCAGCGCCGGGACACTTTACAATGAGCAGTTCTTC.

This chain connects TRBV11-2 to TRBJ2-5; TRBD1 matches at 12 bases. Germline CDR1 reads SGHAT; CDR2 reads FQNNGV. The ends lost 1 base at V and 1 base at J; junction bases unmatched: 4. This CDR3 has 17 residues. CDR3 sequence (DNA): TGTGCCAGCAGCTTAGGGGTGGGACAGGGGGCCCAAGAGACCCAGTACTTC. It translates to CASSLGVGQGAQETQYF.